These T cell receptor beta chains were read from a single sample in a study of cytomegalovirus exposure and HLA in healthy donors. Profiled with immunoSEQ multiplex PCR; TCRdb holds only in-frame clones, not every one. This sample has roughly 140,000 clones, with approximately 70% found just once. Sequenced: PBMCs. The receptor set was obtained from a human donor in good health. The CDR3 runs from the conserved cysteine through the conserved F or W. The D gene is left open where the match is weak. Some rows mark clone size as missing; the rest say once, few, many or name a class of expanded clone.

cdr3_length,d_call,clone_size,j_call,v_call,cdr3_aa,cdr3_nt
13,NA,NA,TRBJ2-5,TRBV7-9,CASSLVSTETQYF,TGTGCCAGCAGCTTAGTCAGTACAGAGACCCAGTACTTC
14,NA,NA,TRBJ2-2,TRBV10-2,CATGRRDWYGELFF,TGCGCCACAGGGAGGCGGGACTGGTACGGGGAGCTGTTTTTT
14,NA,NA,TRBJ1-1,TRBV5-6,CASSLGWTVPEAFF,TGTGCCAGCAGCTTGGGATGGACAGTCCCTGAAGCTTTCTTT
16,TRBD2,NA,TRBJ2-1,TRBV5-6,CASSWEVAGAYNEQFF,TGTGCCAGCAGCTGGGAGGTAGCGGGGGCCTACAATGAGCAGTTCTTC
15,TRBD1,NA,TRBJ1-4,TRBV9,CASSPGQGLGEKLFF,TGTGCCAGCAGCCCCGGACAGGGTTTGGGAGAAAAACTGTTTTTT
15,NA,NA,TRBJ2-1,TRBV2,CASIPDRTMNNEQFF,TGTGCCAGCATTCCCGACAGGACGATGAACAATGAGCAGTTCTTC
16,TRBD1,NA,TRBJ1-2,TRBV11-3,CASSSQRTGISYGYTF,TGTGCCAGCAGCTCCCAACGGACAGGTATCAGCTATGGCTACACCTTC
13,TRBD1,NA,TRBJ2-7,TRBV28,CASSIQGAYEQYF,TGTGCCAGCAGTATACAGGGGGCCTACGAGCAGTACTTC
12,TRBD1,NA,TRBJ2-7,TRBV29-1,CSVADRAYEQYF,TGCAGCGTTGCGGACAGGGCCTACGAGCAGTACTTC
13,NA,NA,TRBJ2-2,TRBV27,CASSLGATGELFF,TGTGCCAGCAGTTTAGGGGCCACCGGGGAGCTGTTTTTT
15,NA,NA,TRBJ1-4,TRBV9,CASSVESSTNEKLFF,TGTGCCAGCAGCGTAGAGAGTTCAACTAATGAAAAACTGTTTTTT
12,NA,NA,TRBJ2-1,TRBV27,CASSPGYNEQFF,TGTGCCAGCAGTCCGGGTTACAATGAGCAGTTCTTC
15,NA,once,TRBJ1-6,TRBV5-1,CASSLDSLYNSPLHF,TGCGCCAGCAGCTTGGACTCTCTCTATAATTCACCCCTCCACTTT
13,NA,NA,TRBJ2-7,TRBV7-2,CASSFSGAYEQYF,TGTGCCAGCAGCTTTTCGGGGGCCTACGAGCAGTACTTC
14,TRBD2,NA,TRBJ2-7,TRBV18,CASSPQRGGSEQYF,TGTGCCAGCTCACCACAGCGGGGGGGCAGCGAGCAGTACTTC
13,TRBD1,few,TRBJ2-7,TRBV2,CASRDRVIGEQYF,TGTGCCAGCAGGGACAGGGTCATAGGCGAGCAGTACTTC
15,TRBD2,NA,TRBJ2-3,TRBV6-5,CASSYAGGVTDTQYF,TGTGCCAGCAGTTACGCGGGGGGCGTAACAGATACGCAGTATTTT
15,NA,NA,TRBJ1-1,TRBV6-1,CASSEDLGGFPEAFF,TGTGCCAGCAGTGAAGATTTGGGAGGGTTCCCTGAAGCTTTCTTT
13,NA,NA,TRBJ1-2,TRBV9,CASGGGSLYGYTF,TGTGCCAGCGGTGGGGGCAGCCTCTATGGCTACACCTTC
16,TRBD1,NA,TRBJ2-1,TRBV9,CASSVLGDRYYNEQFF,TGTGCCAGCAGCGTTTTGGGGGACAGATACTACAATGAGCAGTTCTTC
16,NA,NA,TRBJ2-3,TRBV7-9,CASSLPFGGITDTQYF,TGTGCCAGCAGCTTACCCTTTGGAGGGATCACAGATACGCAGTATTTT
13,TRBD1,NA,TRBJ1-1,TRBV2,CASVPGTATEAFF,TGTGCCAGCGTTCCCGGGACAGCCACTGAAGCTTTCTTT
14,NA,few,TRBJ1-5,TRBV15,CATSRQGSNQPQHF,TGTGCCACCAGCAGACAGGGTAGCAATCAGCCCCAGCATTTT
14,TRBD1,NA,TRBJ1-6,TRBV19,CASSRQGTNSPLHF,TGTGCCAGTAGTAGACAGGGGACTAATTCACCCCTCCACTTT
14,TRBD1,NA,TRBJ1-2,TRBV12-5,CASGPRTGLRGYTF,TGTGCTAGTGGTCCACGGACAGGTTTGCGTGGCTACACCTTC
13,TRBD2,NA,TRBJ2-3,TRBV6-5,CASGTSGTDTQYF,TGTGCCAGCGGGACTAGCGGAACAGATACGCAGTATTTT
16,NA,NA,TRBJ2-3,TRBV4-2,CASSQELALRTDTQYF,TGTGCCAGCAGCCAAGAGCTAGCGCTGCGCACAGATACGCAGTATTTT
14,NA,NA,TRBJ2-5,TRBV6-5,CASSYLGVQETQYF,TGTGCCAGCAGTTATTTGGGAGTACAAGAGACCCAGTACTTC
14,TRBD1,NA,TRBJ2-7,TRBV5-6,CASSFPRGSYEQYF,TGTGCCAGCAGCTTTCCCAGGGGGTCCTACGAGCAGTACTTC
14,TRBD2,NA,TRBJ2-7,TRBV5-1,CASTRTSGTYEQYF,TGCGCCAGCACGCGAACTAGCGGAACCTACGAGCAGTACTTC
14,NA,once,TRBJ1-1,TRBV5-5,CASSPGLWNTEAFF,TGTGCCAGCAGCCCCGGACTGTGGAACACTGAAGCTTTCTTT
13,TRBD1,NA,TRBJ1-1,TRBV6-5,CASSLGQGDEAFF,TGTGCCAGCAGCCTTGGACAGGGGGATGAAGCTTTCTTT
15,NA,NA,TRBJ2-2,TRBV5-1,CASSARGGGTGELFF,TGCGCCAGCAGCGCGAGGGGGGGCGGCACCGGGGAGCTGTTTTTT
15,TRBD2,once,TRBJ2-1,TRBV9,CASSVEGTSFREQFF,TGTGCCAGCAGCGTAGAAGGGACTAGCTTTAGAGAGCAGTTCTTC
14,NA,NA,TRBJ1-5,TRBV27,CASSQGSSNQPQHF,TGTGCCAGCAGTCAGGGCTCTAGCAATCAGCCCCAGCATTTT
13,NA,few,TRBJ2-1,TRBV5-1,CASSLGQGNEQFF,TGCGCCAGCAGCTTAGGCCAGGGGAATGAGCAGTTCTTC
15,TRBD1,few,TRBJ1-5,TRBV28,CASSRSQGGGQPQHF,TGTGCCAGCAGCCGAAGTCAAGGGGGCGGTCAGCCCCAGCATTTT
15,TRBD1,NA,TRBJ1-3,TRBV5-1,CASSLVQGSGNTIYF,TGCGCCAGCAGCTTGGTACAGGGGAGTGGAAACACCATATATTTT
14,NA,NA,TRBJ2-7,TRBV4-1,CASSKGLLGYEQYF,TGCGCCAGCAGCAAGGGACTTCTCGGCTACGAGCAGTACTTC
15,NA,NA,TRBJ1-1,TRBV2,CASSDGRGVNTEAFF,TGTGCCAGCAGTGATGGTAGGGGTGTGAACACTGAAGCTTTCTTT
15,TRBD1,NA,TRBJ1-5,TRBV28,CASILRTGQFQPQHF,TGTGCCAGCATCTTGAGGACAGGGCAATTCCAGCCCCAGCATTTT
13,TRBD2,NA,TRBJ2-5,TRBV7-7,CASSLISGETQYF,TGTGCTAGCAGCTTAATTAGCGGGGAGACCCAGTACTTC
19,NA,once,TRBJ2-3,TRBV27,CASSLYNGVGRPSTDTQYF,TGTGCCAGCAGTTTATATAATGGCGTGGGGCGACCTAGCACAGATACGCAGTATTTT
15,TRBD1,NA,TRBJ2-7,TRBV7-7,CASSPSPGQGGEQYF,TGTGCTAGCAGCCCGTCCCCGGGACAGGGCGGCGAGCAGTACTTC
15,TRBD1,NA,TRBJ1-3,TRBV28,CASSTDRASGNTIYF,TGTGCCAGCAGTACTGACAGGGCCTCTGGAAACACCATATATTTT
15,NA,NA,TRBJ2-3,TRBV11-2,CASSLLSRGTDTQYF,TGTGCCAGCAGCTTATTGTCCAGGGGCACAGATACGCAGTATTTT
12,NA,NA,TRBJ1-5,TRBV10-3,CAISLPGRDLVF,TGTGCCATCAGCTTGCCTGGCCGGGATTTGGTATTT
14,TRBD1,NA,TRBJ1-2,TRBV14,CASSQPGQRYGYTF,TGTGCCAGCAGCCAACCGGGACAGCGCTATGGCTACACCTTC
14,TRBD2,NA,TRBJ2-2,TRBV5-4,CASSLAGVTGELFF,TGTGCCAGCTCGTTAGCGGGAGTTACCGGGGAGCTGTTTTTT
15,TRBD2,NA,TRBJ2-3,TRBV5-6,CASSPLAGGPNTQYF,TGTGCCAGCAGCCCCCTAGCGGGAGGGCCGAATACGCAGTATTTT
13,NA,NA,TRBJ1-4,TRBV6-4,CAACRQGMEKLFF,TGTGCCGCCTGTCGGCAGGGTATGGAAAAACTGTTTTTT
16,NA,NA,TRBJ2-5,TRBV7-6,CASSFRAEGIWETQYF,TGTGCCAGCAGCTTTAGAGCGGAAGGCATCTGGGAGACCCAGTACTTC
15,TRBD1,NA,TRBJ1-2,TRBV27,CASSHGDGTGVGYTF,TGTGCCAGCAGTCACGGGGACGGGACAGGGGTTGGCTACACCTTC
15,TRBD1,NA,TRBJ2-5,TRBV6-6,CASSYPGQGQETQYF,TGTGCCAGCAGTTACCCGGGACAGGGCCAAGAGACCCAGTACTTC
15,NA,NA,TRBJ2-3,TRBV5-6,CASSTLTGAPDTQYF,TGTGCCAGCAGCACCCTAACGGGAGCCCCAGATACGCAGTATTTT